These 7 T cell receptor beta chains were sequenced from one sample in a study of blood T cell repertoires in COVID-19. Profiling relied on immunoSEQ multiplex PCR, and the TCRdb table lists in-frame clones only, not all of them. The table records roughly 350,000 clones, 88% of them present only once. Input material: peripheral blood. Every receptor here comes from a woman in her 70s with COVID-19, enrolled during active disease.

V usage is TRBV18 and J usage is TRBJ1-4; 7 bases are a match to TRBD1. Germline V CDR1 and CDR2: KGHSH, LQKENI. The CDR3 length is 14 residues. The ends lost 4 bases at V and 6 bases at J; junction bases unmatched: 5. The CDR3 region is CASSLTGLDEKLFF. The CDR3, as DNA: TGTGCCAGCTCACTGACAGGGTTGGATGAAAAACTGTTTTTT.

The V and J genes are TRBV7-2 and TRBJ2-1; D gene unclear. This CDR3 is 13 amino acids long. Per germline, CDR1 SGHTA and CDR2 FQGNSA. V was cut by 1 base and J by 5 bases, with 6 bases left in between. The CDR3 is CASSLGQDNEQFF. The CDR3 nucleotides are TGTGCCAGCAGCTTAGGGCAGGACAATGAGCAGTTCTTC.

The table lists this clone with a count of one. V gene TRBV12-3 or TRBV12-4 combines with J gene TRBJ1-2; no clear D. CDR3 size: 13 residues. V dropped 6 bases and J dropped 7 bases, with 15 bases sitting between them. CDR3: CASRRGTPVGYTF. In DNA, the CDR3 is TGTGCCAGCAGGCGCGGAACCCCGGTTGGCTACACCTTC.

The chain links TRBV19 to TRBJ1-5; D call uncertain. Germline CDR1 reads LNHDA; CDR2 reads SQIVND (reference sequence). This CDR3 is built from 15 residues. Deletions cut 7 bases from V and 0 bases from J, with 13 bases between. The CDR3 region has the DNA TGTGCCAGTACAAGCGGAGGGCTTAGCAATCAGCCCCAGCATTTT. Amino acids: CASTSGGLSNQPQHF.

The chain has TRBV5-1 and TRBJ1-6; D might be TRBD1 (5 bases). Trimming stripped 0 bases from V and 3 bases from J, with 10 bases between. The CDR3 runs to 16 residues. Germline V gene data show CDR1 as SGHRS and CDR2 as YFSETQ. CDR3 in DNA: TGCGCCAGCAGCTTGGGTAACAGGATCTATAATTCACCCCTCCACTTT. This translates into CASSLGNRIYNSPLHF.

The chain has TRBV24-1 and TRBJ1-5, with 7 bases fitting TRBD1. The trim removed 4 bases at V and 2 bases at J, leaving 1 base unmatched. Germline CDR1 and CDR2: KGHDR and SFDVKD. The CDR3 length is 14 residues. CDR3 sequence: CATSEGGGNQPQHF. The CDR3 region has the DNA TGTGCCACCAGTGAAGGGGGCGGCAATCAGCCCCAGCATTTT.

V gene TRBV5-6 combines with J gene TRBJ1-1, with TRBD1 identical over 7 bases. V was clipped by 0 bases and J by 4 bases; unmatched bases: 6. Germline CDR1 SGHDT, CDR2 YYEEEE. This CDR3 is built from 15 residues. CDR3 in amino acids: CASSLAPQGTTEAFF. The CDR3 nucleotides are TGTGCCAGCAGCTTGGCCCCACAGGGGACCACTGAAGCTTTCTTT.